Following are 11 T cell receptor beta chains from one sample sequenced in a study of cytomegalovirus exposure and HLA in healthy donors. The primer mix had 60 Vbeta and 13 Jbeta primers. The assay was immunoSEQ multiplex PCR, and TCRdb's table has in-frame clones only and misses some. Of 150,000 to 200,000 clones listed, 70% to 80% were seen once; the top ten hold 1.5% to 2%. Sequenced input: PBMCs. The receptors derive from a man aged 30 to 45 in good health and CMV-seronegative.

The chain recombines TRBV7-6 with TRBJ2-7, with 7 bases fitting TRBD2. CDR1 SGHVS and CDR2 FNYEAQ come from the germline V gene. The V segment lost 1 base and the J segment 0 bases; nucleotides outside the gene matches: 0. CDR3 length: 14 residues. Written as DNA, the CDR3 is TGTGCCAGCAGCTTAGGGACTAGCTCCTACGAGCAGTACTTC. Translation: CASSLGTSSYEQYF. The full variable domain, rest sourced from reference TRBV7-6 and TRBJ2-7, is GAGVSQSPRYKVTKRGQDVALRCDPISGHVSLYWYRQALGQGPEFLTYFNYEAQQDKSGLPNDRFSAERPEGSISTLTIQRTEQRDSAMYRCASSLGTSSYEQYFGPGTRLTVT.

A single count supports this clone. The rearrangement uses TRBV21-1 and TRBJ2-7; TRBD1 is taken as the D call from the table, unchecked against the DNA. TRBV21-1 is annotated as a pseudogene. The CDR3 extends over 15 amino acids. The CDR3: CASWNNRDSSYEQYF. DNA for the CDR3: TGTGCCAGCTGGAACAACCGGGACAGCTCCTACGAGCAGTACTTC.

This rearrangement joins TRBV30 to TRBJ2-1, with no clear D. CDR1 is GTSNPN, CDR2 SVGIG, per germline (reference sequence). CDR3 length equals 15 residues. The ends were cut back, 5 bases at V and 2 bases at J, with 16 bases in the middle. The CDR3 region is CAWARIASTYNEQFF. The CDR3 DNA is TGTGCCTGGGCCAGGATTGCATCGACCTACAATGAGCAGTTCTTC.

The CDR3 nucleotides are TGTGCCATCAGTGAGGGACAGTCTGGGGCCAACGTCCTGACTTTC. Translated, it gives CAISEGQSGANVLTF. The chain links TRBV10-3 to TRBJ2-6, with TRBD1 as a possible D gene (6 bases). Trimming left V 2 bases short and J 1 base short, with 6 bases between. Germline V gene sequence: CDR1 ENHRY, CDR2 SYGVKD. The CDR3 covers 15 residues.

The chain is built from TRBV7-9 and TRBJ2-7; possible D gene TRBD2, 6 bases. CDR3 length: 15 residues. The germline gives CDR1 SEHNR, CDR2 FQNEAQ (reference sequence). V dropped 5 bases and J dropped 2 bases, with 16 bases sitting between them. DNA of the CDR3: TGTGCCAGCAGCCCGCGGGACCGGCAACCCTACGAGCAGTACTTC. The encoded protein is CASSPRDRQPYEQYF. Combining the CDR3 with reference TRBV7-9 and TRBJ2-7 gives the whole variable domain DTGVSQNPRHKITKRGQNVTFRCDPISEHNRLYWYRQTLGQGPEFLTYFQNEAQLEKSRLLSDRFSAERPKGSFSTLEIQRTEQGDSAMYLCASSPRDRQPYEQYFGPGTRLTVT.

The CDR3 bases are TGTGCCAGCTCACCAATACAGGGGGCAGGGGACACTGAAGCTTTCTTT. This codes for CASSPIQGAGDTEAFF. The chain recombines TRBV18 with TRBJ1-1, with 9 nucleotides matching TRBD1. The CDR3 runs 16 residues. V lost 2 bases and J lost 3; bases outside the gene matches: 7. Germline-derived CDR1 and CDR2 are KGHSH and LQKENI.

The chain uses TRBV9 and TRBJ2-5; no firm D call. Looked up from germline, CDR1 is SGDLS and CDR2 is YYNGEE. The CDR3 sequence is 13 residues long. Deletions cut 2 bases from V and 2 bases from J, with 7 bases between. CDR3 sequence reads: CASSVSLQETQYF. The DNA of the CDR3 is TGTGCCAGCAGCGTGTCGCTACAAGAGACCCAGTACTTC. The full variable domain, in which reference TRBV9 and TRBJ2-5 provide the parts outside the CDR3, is DSGVTQTPKHLITATGQRVTLRCSPRSGDLSVYWYQQSLDQGLQFLIQYYNGEERAKGNILERFSAQQFPDLHSELNLSSLELGDSALYFCASSVSLQETQYFGPGTRLLVL.

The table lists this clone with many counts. The CDR3 DNA follows: TGTGCCAGCAGTTTCGAACAGGGGTTCGATCAGCCCCAGCATTTT. Protein: CASSFEQGFDQPQHF. V is TRBV28 and J is TRBJ1-5; 7 positions match TRBD1. The CDR3 extends over 15 amino acids. The trim removed 3 bases at V and 5 bases at J, leaving 7 bases unmatched. Per germline, CDR1 MDHEN and CDR2 SYDVKM. Together with reference TRBV28 and TRBJ1-5, the CDR3 gives the full variable domain: DVKVTQSSRYLVKRTGEKVFLECVQDMDHENMFWYRQDPGLGLRLIYFSYDVKMKEKGDIPEGYSVSREKKERFSLILESASTNQTSMYLCASSFEQGFDQPQHFGDGTRLSIL.

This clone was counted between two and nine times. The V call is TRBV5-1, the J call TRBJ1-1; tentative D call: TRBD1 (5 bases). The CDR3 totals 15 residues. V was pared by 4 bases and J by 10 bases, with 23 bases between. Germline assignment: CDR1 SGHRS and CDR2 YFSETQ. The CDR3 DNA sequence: TGCGCCAGCAGCACCGACGACAGACGACTGCCGAGAGCTTTCTTT. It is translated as CASSTDDRRLPRAFF.

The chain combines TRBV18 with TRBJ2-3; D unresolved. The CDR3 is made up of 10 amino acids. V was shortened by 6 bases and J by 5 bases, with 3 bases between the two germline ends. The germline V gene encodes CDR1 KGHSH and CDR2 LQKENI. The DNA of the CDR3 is TGTGCCAGCTCCAGAGATACGCAGTATTTT. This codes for CASSRDTQYF.

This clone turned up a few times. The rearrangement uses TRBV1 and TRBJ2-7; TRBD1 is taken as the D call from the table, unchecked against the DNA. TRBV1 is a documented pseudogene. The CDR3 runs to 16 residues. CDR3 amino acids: CTSSQQEDRVSYEQYF. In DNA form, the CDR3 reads TGCACCAGCAGCCAACAGGAAGACAGGGTCTCCTACGAGCAGTACTTC.